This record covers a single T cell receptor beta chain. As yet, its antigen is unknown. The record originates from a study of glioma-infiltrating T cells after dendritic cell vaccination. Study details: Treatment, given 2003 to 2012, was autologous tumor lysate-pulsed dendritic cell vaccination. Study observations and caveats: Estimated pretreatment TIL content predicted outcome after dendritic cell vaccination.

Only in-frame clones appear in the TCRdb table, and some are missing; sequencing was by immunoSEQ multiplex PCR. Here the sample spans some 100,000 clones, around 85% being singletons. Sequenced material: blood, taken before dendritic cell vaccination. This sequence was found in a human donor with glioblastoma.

CDR3 DNA sequence: TGCGCCAGCAGCCCAGGTGGGACAGGGAATGAAAAACTGTTTTTT. This codes for CASSPGGTGNEKLFF. V gene TRBV5-1 combines with J gene TRBJ1-4; TRBD1 matches 9 bases. Germline-derived CDR1 and CDR2 are SGHRS and YFSETQ. The CDR3 sequence is 15 residues long. V shed 4 bases and J 5 bases; nucleotides not matched to a gene: 6.